This TCR beta chain was identified during a study of cytomegalovirus exposure and HLA in healthy donors. Study at large: The roughly 110 validation repertoires were reported in a later analysis to have been generated on the same platform as the roughly 680 first-cohort repertoires.

CDR3 length: 17 amino acids. V was clipped by 3 bases and J by 7 bases; unmatched bases: 14. The germline CDR1 and CDR2 sequences are SGHRS and YFSETQ. Data came from immunoSEQ multiplex PCR; TCRdb stores just in-frame clones and leaves some out. This sample has about 63,000 clones, with more than 70% found just once. On this clone: Antigen specificity is unknown.

Findings of the study overall: Roughly 170 TCR beta chains were listed as cytomegalovirus-associated. Despite most TCR sequences being rare, some public TCRs occurred in many donors. Reportedly, cytomegalovirus status was diagnosed with high sensitivity and specificity.

The chain is built from TRBV5-1 and TRBJ1-2, with 11 bases aligning to TRBD1. The TCR was taken from a woman aged 18 to 35 in good health and CMV-seronegative. Sequencing used PBMCs. The CDR3 protein is CASSSPGQGGVVVGYTF. The CDR3 DNA reads TGCGCCAGCAGCTCCCCGGGACAGGGGGGAGTTGTTGTTGGCTACACCTTC.